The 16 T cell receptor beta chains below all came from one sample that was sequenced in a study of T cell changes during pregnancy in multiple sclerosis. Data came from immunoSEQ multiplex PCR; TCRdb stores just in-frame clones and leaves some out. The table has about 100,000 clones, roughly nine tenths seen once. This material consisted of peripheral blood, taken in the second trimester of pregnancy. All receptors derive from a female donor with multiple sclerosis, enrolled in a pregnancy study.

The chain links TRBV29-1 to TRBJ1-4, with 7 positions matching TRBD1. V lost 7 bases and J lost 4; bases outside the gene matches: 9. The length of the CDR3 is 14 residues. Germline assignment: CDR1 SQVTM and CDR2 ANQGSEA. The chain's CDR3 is CSAADRDNNEKLFF. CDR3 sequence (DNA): TGCAGCGCCGCCGACAGGGACAATAATGAAAAACTGTTTTTT. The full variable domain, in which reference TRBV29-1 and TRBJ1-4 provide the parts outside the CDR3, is SAVISQKPSRDICQRGTSLTIQCQVDSQVTMMFWYRQQPGQSLTLIATANQGSEATYESGFVIDKFPISRPNLTFSTLTVSNMSPEDSSIYLCSAADRDNNEKLFFGSGTQLSVL.

CDR3 residues: CASSPGAPRDSYGYTF. The CDR3 DNA follows: TGTGCCAGCTCACCTGGGGCGCCAAGGGACAGCTATGGCTACACCTTC. The chain combines TRBV18 with TRBJ1-2, with 7 bases identical to TRBD1. Germline CDR1 reads KGHSH; CDR2 reads LQKENI. V was clipped by 3 bases and J by 4 bases; unmatched bases: 11. The CDR3 is 16 residues long.

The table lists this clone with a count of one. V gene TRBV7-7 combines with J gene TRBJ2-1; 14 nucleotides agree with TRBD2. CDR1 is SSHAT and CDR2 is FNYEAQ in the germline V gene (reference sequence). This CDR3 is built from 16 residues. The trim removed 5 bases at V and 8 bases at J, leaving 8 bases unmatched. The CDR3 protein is CASSQGLAGGRDEQFF. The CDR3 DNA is TGTGCCAGCAGCCAAGGACTAGCGGGAGGAAGGGATGAGCAGTTCTTC.

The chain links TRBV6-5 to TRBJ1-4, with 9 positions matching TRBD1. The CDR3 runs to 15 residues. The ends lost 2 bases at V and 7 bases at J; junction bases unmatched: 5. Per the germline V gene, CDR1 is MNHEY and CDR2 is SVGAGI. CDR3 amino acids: CASSYAGQGSEKLFF. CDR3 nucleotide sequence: TGTGCCAGCAGTTACGCGGGACAGGGAAGTGAAAAACTGTTTTTT.

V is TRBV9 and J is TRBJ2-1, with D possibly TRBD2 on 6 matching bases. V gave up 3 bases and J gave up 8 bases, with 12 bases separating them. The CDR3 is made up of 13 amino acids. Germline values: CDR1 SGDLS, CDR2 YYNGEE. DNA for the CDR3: TGTGCCAGCAGCGCTTCGGGGGTCGATGAGCAGTTCTTC. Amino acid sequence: CASSASGVDEQFF.

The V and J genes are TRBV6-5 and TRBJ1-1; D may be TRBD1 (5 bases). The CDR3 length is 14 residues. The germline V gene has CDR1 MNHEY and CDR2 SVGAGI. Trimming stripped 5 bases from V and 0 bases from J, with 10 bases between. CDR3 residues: CASSATALNTEAFF. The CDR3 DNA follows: TGTGCCAGCAGTGCGACAGCACTGAACACTGAAGCTTTCTTT.

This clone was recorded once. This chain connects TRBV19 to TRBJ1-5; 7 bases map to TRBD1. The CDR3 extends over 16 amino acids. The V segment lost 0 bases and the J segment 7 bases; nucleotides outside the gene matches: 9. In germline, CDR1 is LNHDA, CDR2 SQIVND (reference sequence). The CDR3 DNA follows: TGTGCCAGTAGTATAGAGAAAGGGGGCAGGGACCAGCCCCAGCATTTT. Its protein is CASSIEKGGRDQPQHF.

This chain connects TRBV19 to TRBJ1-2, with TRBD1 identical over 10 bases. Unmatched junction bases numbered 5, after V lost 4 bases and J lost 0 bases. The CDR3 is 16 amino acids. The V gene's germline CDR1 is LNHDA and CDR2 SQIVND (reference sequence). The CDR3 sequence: CASSTGQGRANYGYTF. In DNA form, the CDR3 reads TGTGCCAGTAGTACGGGACAGGGGAGGGCTAACTATGGCTACACCTTC.

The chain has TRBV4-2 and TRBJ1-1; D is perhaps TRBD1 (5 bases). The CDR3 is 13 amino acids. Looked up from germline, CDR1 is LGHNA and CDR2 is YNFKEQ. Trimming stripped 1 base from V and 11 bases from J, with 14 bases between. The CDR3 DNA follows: TGTGCCAGCAGCCAAGGCAGGCAGGGTCGGGCTTTCTTT. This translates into CASSQGRQGRAFF.

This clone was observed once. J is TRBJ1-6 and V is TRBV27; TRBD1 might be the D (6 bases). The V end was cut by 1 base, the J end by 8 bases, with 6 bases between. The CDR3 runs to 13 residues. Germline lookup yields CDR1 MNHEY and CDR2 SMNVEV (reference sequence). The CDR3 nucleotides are TGTGCCAGCAGTTTATACAGGGATTCACCCCTCCACTTT. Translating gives CASSLYRDSPLHF.

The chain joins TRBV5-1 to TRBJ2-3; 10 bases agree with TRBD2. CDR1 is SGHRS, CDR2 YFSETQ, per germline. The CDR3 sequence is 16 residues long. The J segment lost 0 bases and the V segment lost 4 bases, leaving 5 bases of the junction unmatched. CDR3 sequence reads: CASSDPGLASTDTQYF. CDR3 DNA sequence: TGCGCCAGCAGCGACCCGGGACTAGCGAGCACAGATACGCAGTATTTT. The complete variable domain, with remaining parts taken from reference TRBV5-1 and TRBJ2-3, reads KAGVTQTPRYLIKTRGQQVTLSCSPISGHRSVSWYQQTPGQGLQFLFEYFSETQRNKGNFPGRFSGRQFSNSRSEMNVSTLELGDSALYLCASSDPGLASTDTQYFGPGTRLTVL.

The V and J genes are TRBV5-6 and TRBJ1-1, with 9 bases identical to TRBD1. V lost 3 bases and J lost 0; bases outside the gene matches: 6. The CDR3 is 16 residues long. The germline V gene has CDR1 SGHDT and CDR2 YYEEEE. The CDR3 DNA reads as TGTGCCAGCAGCTCCGGGACAGGGACCTTGAACACTGAAGCTTTCTTT. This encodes CASSSGTGTLNTEAFF.

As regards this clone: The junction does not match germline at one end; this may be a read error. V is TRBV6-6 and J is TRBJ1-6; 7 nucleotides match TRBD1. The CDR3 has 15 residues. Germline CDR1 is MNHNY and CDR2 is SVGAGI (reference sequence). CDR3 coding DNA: TGTGCCAGCACCCAGAGGGGACAGCGGAATTCATCCCTCCACTTT. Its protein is CASTQRGQRNSSLHF.

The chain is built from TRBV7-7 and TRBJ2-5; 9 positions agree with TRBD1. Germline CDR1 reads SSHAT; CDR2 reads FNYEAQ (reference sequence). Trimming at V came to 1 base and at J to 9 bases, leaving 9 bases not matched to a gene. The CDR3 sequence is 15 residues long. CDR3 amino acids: CASSLGNRGRGAQYF. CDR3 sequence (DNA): TGTGCCAGCAGCTTAGGAAACAGGGGGCGAGGGGCCCAGTACTTC.

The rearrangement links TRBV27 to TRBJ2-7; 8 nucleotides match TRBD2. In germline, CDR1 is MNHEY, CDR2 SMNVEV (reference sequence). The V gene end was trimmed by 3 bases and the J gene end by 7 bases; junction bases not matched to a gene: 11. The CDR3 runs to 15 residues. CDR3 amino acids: CASSFKGGRMREQYF. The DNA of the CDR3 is TGTGCCAGCAGTTTTAAGGGCGGGAGGATGCGGGAGCAGTACTTC.

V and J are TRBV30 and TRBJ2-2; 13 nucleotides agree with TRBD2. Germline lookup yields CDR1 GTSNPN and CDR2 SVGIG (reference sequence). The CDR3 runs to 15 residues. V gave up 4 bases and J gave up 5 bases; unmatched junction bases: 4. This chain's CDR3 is CAWMGLAGRTGELFF. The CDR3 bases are TGTGCCTGGATGGGACTAGCGGGACGAACCGGGGAGCTGTTTTTT. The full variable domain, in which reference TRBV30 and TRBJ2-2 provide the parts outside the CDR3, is SQTIHQWPATLVQPVGSPLSLECTVEGTSNPNLYWYRQAAGRGLQLLFYSVGIGQISSEVPQNLSASRPQDRQFILSSKKLLLSDSGFYLCAWMGLAGRTGELFFGEGSRLTVL.